One sample yielded the 10 T cell receptor beta chains listed below, sequenced in a study of blood T cell repertoires in COVID-19. Clones were read by immunoSEQ multiplex PCR, and TCRdb kept only the in-frame ones, dropping some. This table has 250,000 to 400,000 clones, 75% to 90% appearing once. The sequenced sample was peripheral blood. The receptors stem from a woman in her twenties or thirties with COVID-19, enrolled during active disease.

The chain combines TRBV19 with TRBJ1-5; D unclear. From germline, CDR1 is LNHDA and CDR2 SQIVND (reference sequence). V dropped 8 bases and J dropped 4 bases, with 15 bases sitting between them. The CDR3 totals 14 residues. Here the CDR3 reads CASPGWAQNQPQHF. The DNA for the CDR3 is TGTGCCAGTCCGGGGTGGGCCCAAAATCAGCCCCAGCATTTT. Combining the CDR3 with reference TRBV19 and TRBJ1-5 gives the whole variable domain DGGITQSPKYLFRKEGQNVTLSCEQNLNHDAMYWYRQDPGQGLRLIYYSQIVNDFQKGDIAEGYSVSREKKESFPLTVTSAQKNPTAFYLCASPGWAQNQPQHFGDGTRLSIL.

This clone was recorded once. The chain uses TRBV18 and TRBJ1-1, with 10 bases fitting TRBD1. The CDR3 has 16 amino acids. CDR1 is KGHSH and CDR2 is LQKENI in the germline V gene. The junction had 10 bases not matched to a gene; V was cut back by 6 bases and J by 3 bases. This CDR3 is CASSRGRDRGHTEAFF. The CDR3 nucleotides read TGTGCCAGCTCCCGGGGGCGGGACAGGGGTCACACTGAAGCTTTCTTT.

This clone is a singleton in its sample. The chain recombines TRBV30 with TRBJ1-5; D is undetermined. CDR1 GTSNPN and CDR2 SVGIG come from the germline V gene (reference sequence). The V and J ends lost 1 base and 2 bases respectively, with 15 bases between them. The CDR3 has 16 residues. The CDR3 coding sequence is TGTGCCTGGAGTGCTCCTACAGTATTCGGCAATCAGCCCCAGCATTTT. Encoded protein: CAWSAPTVFGNQPQHF.

The chain recombines TRBV10-2 with TRBJ2-2; the D gene is possibly TRBD2 (5 bases). Trimming took off 2 bases at V and 3 bases at J, with 13 bases between the two ends. CDR1 and CDR2 from the germline V gene are WSHSY and SAAADI. The CDR3 spans 16 residues. CDR3 in amino acids: CASSELRGRDTGELFF. The CDR3 DNA reads TGCGCCAGCAGTGAGCTCAGAGGGAGAGACACCGGGGAGCTGTTTTTT.

The J gene is TRBJ2-5, the V gene TRBV7-3; TRBD1 matches 10 bases. CDR1 SGHTA and CDR2 FQGTGA come from the germline V gene. The V gene end was trimmed by 5 bases and the J gene end by 5 bases; junction bases not matched to a gene: 14. This CDR3 has 17 amino acids. CDR3 region: CASSLTGSGTGVETQYF. CDR3 in DNA: TGTGCCAGCAGCCTGACCGGCTCCGGGACAGGGGTGGAGACCCAGTACTTC.

V usage is TRBV2 and J usage is TRBJ1-3; 8 nucleotides agree with TRBD1. Germline lookup yields CDR1 SNHLY and CDR2 FYNNEI. The CDR3 spans 15 residues. Trimming at V came to 6 bases and at J to 0 bases, leaving 4 bases not matched to a gene. The CDR3: CASSGQGLSGNTIYF. In nucleotides, the CDR3 is TGTGCCAGCAGCGGACAGGGCCTCTCTGGAAACACCATATATTTT.

The chain is built from TRBV4-1 and TRBJ2-7, with a tentative D call TRBD1 (6 bases). The V end was cut by 4 bases, the J end by 7 bases, with 17 bases between. The CDR3 spans 14 residues. The germline CDR1 and CDR2 sequences are MGHRA and YSYEKL. CDR3 sequence: CASSPSNGQLEQYF. CDR3 nucleotide sequence: TGCGCCAGCAGCCCATCCAATGGACAGCTAGAGCAGTACTTC.

The chain employs TRBV3-1 (or the pseudogene TRBV3-2) and TRBJ2-7, with 10 bases aligning to TRBD2. Germline V gene lookup returns CDR1 LGHDT and CDR2 YNNKEL (reference sequence). V trimming: 1 base; J trimming: 9 bases; junction bases outside the gene matches: 9. The CDR3 runs to 15 residues. CDR3 protein: CASSQGGALAGWQYF. The DNA of the CDR3 is TGTGCCAGCAGCCAAGGGGGGGCACTAGCGGGATGGCAGTACTTC.

The chain combines TRBV19 with TRBJ1-5; D is ambiguous. V lost 5 bases, J lost 6 bases, and 8 bases lay in between. Germline CDR1 is LNHDA and CDR2 is SQIVND (reference sequence). The CDR3 loop spans 12 amino acids. DNA of the CDR3: TGTGCCAGTAGTTTACTCGGTCAGCCCCAGCATTTT. It yields the protein CASSLLGQPQHF. The whole variable domain, remainder taken from reference TRBV19 and TRBJ1-5, is DGGITQSPKYLFRKEGQNVTLSCEQNLNHDAMYWYRQDPGQGLRLIYYSQIVNDFQKGDIAEGYSVSREKKESFPLTVTSAQKNPTAFYLCASSLLGQPQHFGDGTRLSIL.

The J gene is TRBJ1-2, the V gene TRBV11-2, with 9 nucleotides matching TRBD1. V was clipped by 1 base and J by 6 bases; unmatched bases: 12. Germline CDR1 is SGHAT and CDR2 is FQNNGV. The CDR3 spans 17 residues. The DNA of the CDR3 is TGTGCCAGCAGCTTAGTCCAAGCCGGGACAGGGCAGGATGGCTACACCTTC. This sequence encodes CASSLVQAGTGQDGYTF. Filled out from reference TRBV11-2 and TRBJ1-2, the complete variable domain reads EAGVAQSPRYKIIEKRQSVAFWCNPISGHATLYWYQQILGQGPKLLIQFQNNGVVDDSQLPKDRFSAERLKGVDSTLKIQPAKLEDSAVYLCASSLVQAGTGQDGYTFGSGTRLTVV.